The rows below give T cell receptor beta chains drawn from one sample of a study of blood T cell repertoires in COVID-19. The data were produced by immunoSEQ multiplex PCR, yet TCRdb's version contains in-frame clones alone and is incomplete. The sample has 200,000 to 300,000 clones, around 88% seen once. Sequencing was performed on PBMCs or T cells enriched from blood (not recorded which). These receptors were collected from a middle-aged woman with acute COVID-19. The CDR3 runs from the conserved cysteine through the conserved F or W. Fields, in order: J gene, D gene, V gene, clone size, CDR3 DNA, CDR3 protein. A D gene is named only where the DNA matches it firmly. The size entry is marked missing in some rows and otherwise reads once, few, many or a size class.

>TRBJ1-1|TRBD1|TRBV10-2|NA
TGCGCCAGCACCATACAGGGGGGGGGCACTGAAGCTTTCTTT
CASTIQGGGTEAFF
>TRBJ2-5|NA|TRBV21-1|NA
TGTGCCAGTTCGCTGGAGGGGAGAAGGCAAGAGACCCAGTACTTC
CASSLEGRRQETQYF
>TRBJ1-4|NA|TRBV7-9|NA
TGTGCCAGCAGCGAAGCCGGTCTCGGTAATGAAAAACTGTTTTTT
CASSEAGLGNEKLFF
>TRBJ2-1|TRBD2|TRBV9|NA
TGTGCCAGCAGCGTAAGAGCGGGAGGGAGCTACAATGAGCAGTTCTTC
CASSVRAGGSYNEQFF
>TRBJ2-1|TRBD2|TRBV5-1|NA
TGCGCCAGCGCTCGAGATGGCCTAGCGGGAGTGGGCTGGCAGTTCTTC
CASARDGLAGVGWQFF
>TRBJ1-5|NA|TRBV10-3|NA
TGTGCCATCAGTGACAGGGGAATAGATCAGCCCCAGCATTTT
CAISDRGIDQPQHF
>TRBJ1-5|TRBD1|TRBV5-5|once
TGTGCCAGCAGCTTGGAAAGGACAGGGCTCAATCAGCCCCAGCATTTT
CASSLERTGLNQPQHF
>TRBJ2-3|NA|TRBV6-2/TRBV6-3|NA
TGTGCCAGCAGTTATCCGGGGATTGTCACAGATACGCAGTATTTT
CASSYPGIVTDTQYF
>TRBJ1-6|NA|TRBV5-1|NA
TGCGCCAGCAGCCAAGGACAGTATAATTCACCCCTCCACTTT
CASSQGQYNSPLHF
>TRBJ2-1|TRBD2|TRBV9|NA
TGTGCCAGCAGCGTTAGCGGGAGAAACAATGAGCAGTTCTTC
CASSVSGRNNEQFF
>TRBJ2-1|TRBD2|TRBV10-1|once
TGCGCCAGCAGTGAGGGACTAGCGGGTCCCTACAATGAGCAGTTCTTC
CASSEGLAGPYNEQFF
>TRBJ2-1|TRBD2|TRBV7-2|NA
TGTGCCAGCAGCTCCCTCCAAGGGAGGGCCTACAATGAGCAGTTCTTC
CASSSLQGRAYNEQFF
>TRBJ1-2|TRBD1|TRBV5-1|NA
TGCGCCAGCAGCTTGGACAGGGGAAACTATGGCTACACCTTC
CASSLDRGNYGYTF
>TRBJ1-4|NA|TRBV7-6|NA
TGTGCCAGCAGACCCCTGTTCGGGAAAGAAAATGAAAAACTGTTTTTT
CASRPLFGKENEKLFF
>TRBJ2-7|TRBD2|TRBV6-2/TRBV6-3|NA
TGTGCCAGCAGCGCGACTAGCGGGGGCCTATCCTACGAGCAGTACTTC
CASSATSGGLSYEQYF
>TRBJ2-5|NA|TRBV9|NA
TGTGCCAGCAGCGGGGGCATCCTGGGGCAGACCCAGTACTTC
CASSGGILGQTQYF
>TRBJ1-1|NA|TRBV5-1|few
TGCGCCAGCAGCTTAACAGGGACCCCTGAAGCTTTCTTT
CASSLTGTPEAFF
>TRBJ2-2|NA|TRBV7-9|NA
TGTGCCAGCAGCTTAGGACAGGGAGGTCCGCGCACCGGGGAGCTGTTTTTT
CASSLGQGGPRTGELFF
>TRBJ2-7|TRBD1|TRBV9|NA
TGTGCCAGCAGCGCCGAAGGTACCGGGACAGGGGCCTACGAGCAGTACTTC
CASSAEGTGTGAYEQYF
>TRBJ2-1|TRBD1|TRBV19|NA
TGTGCCAGTAGTCCCCGGGACAGGGGGTGGAATGAGCAGTTCTTC
CASSPRDRGWNEQFF
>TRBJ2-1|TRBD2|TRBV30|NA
TGTGCCTGGAGTGTCGTGCGGGGGGGTGAGCAGTTCTTC
CAWSVVRGGEQFF
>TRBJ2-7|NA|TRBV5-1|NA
TGCGCCAGCAGCTTGGTGGGGGCAGTCTACGAGCAGTACTTC
CASSLVGAVYEQYF
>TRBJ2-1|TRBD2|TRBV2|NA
TGTGCCAGCTCGAGGGGCCCAGCGGGGGTAAATGAGCAGTTCTTC
CASSRGPAGVNEQFF
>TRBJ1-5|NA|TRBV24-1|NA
TGTGCCACCAGTGATACAGGCCCTCAGCCCCAGCATTTT
CATSDTGPQPQHF
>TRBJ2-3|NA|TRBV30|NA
TGTGCCTCCCGTGAGGCGGGGTACACAGATACGCAGTATTTT
CASREAGYTDTQYF
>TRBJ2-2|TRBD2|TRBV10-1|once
TGCGCCAGCAGTGACCTAGCGGGGGGCCTCGGCGAGCTGTTTTTT
CASSDLAGGLGELFF
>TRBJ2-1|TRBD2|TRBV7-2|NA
TGTGCCAGCAGCTTAGATGTGCTAGCGGGAGTGGGTAATGAGCAGTTCTTC
CASSLDVLAGVGNEQFF
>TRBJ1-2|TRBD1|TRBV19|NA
TGTGCCAGTAGTAACCGACAGGGGGTCTATGGCTACACCTTC
CASSNRQGVYGYTF
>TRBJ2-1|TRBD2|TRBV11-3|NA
TGTGCCAGCAGCTTAGGGGGGACTAGGAGCAACAATGAGCAGTTCTTC
CASSLGGTRSNNEQFF
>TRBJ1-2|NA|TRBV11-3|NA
TGTGCCAGCAGCCCGATCCAGGGGAAGGGTGGCTACACCTTC
CASSPIQGKGGYTF
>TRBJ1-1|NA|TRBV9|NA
TGTGCCAGCAGCGTAATGACAGCAAACACTGAAGCTTTCTTT
CASSVMTANTEAFF
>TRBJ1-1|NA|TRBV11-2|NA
TGTGCCAGCAGCCGGGTCACTGAAGCTTTCTTT
CASSRVTEAFF
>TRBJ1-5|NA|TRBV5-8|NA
TGTGCCAGCAGCCCAGGACAGATTAGCAATCAGCCCCAGCATTTT
CASSPGQISNQPQHF
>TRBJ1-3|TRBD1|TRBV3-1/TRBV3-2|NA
TGTGCCAGCAGGCCCAGGCCGGGACAGGGGGTTGGAAACACCATATATTTT
CASRPRPGQGVGNTIYF
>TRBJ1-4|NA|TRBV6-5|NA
TGTGCCAGCAGTTCCGGGGGAGCTGCAACTAATGAAAAACTGTTTTTT
CASSSGGAATNEKLFF
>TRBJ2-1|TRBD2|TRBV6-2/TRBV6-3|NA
TGTGCCAGCAGTCTAGCGGGATACTACAATGAGCAGTTCTTC
CASSLAGYYNEQFF
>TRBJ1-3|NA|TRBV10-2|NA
TGCGCCAGCAAAGTCACGTCGAGCTCTGGAAACACCATATATTTT
CASKVTSSSGNTIYF
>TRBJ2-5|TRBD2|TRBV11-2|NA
TGTGCCAGCAGCACCTTAAGGCGGGGGAGACAAGAGACCCAGTACTTC
CASSTLRRGRQETQYF
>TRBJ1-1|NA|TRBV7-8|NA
TGTGCCAGCAGCTTAGAGGAGGCAGCCACTGAAGCTTTCTTT
CASSLEEAATEAFF
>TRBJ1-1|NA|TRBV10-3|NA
TGTGCCATCAGTGATCCGGGGGGAAGGAACACTGAAGCTTTCTTT
CAISDPGGRNTEAFF
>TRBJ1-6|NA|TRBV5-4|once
TGTGCCAGCAGCTTCCGGGTTGGTGGACCCCTCCACTTT
CASSFRVGGPLHF
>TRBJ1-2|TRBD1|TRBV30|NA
TGTGCCTGGAGTCGAGGGGGACAGCAGGACATCTATGGCTACACCTTC
CAWSRGGQQDIYGYTF
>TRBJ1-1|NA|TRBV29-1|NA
TGCAGCGTTGACACCTCAAGACAGTCGAACACTGAAGCTTTCTTT
CSVDTSRQSNTEAFF
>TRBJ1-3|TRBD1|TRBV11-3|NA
TGTGCCAGCAGCGCGGACAGGGCAAACACCATATATTTT
CASSADRANTIYF
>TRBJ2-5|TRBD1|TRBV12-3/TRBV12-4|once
TGTGCGACCTGGGACAGGAGTGAAGAGACCCAGTACTTC
CATWDRSEETQYF
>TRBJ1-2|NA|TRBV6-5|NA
TGTGCCAGCAGTTACGATGGGAGAGCTAACTATGGCTACACCTTC
CASSYDGRANYGYTF
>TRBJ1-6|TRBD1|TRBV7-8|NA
TGTGCCAGCAGCTTAGCGGACAGGGGGCGTTCACCCCTCCACTTT
CASSLADRGRSPLHF
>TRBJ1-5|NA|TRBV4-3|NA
TGCGCCAGCAGCCAAGCGGAGAGACAGCCCCAGCATTTT
CASSQAERQPQHF
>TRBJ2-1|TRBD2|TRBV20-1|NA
TGCAGTGCTAGTGGCGGGAGTACCTATGAGCAGTTCTTC
CSASGGSTYEQFF
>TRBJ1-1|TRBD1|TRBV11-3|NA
TGTGCCAGCAGCCCACCAGGGACAGGGCAGAACACTGAAGCTTTCTTT
CASSPPGTGQNTEAFF
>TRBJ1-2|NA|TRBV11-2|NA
TGTGCCAGCAGCCCCGCAGGAGGCTATGGCTACACCTTC
CASSPAGGYGYTF
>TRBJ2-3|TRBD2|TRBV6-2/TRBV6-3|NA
TGTGCCAGCAGCCCTCGACTAGCCAAACCGGGCACAGATACGCAGTATTTT
CASSPRLAKPGTDTQYF
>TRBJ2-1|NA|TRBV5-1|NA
TGCGCCAGCAGCTTGGAGGGACTCGAGGGGGCTGAGCAGTTCTTC
CASSLEGLEGAEQFF
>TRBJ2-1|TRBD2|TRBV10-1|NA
TGCGCCAGCAGGGTAGGACTAGCGGGAGCCCTCCTCTACAATGAGCAGTTCTTC
CASRVGLAGALLYNEQFF
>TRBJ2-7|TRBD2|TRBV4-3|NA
TGCGCCAGCAGCCAAGTCCCTAGCGGGGGGGCCGACTCCTACGAGCAGTACTTC
CASSQVPSGGADSYEQYF
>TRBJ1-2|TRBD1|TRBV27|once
TGTGCCAGCAAGACAGGGCCTAACTATGGCTACACCTTC
CASKTGPNYGYTF
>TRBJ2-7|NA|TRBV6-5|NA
TGTGCCAGCAGTTACTCGGAGGGGAACTACGAGCAGTACTTC
CASSYSEGNYEQYF
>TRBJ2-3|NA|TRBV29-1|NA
TGCAGCGCCGATGCGGGGCCTAGCACAGATACGCAGTATTTT
CSADAGPSTDTQYF
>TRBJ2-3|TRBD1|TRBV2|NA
TGTGCCAGCAAAGGGACAGGGACGGTCACAGATACGCAGTATTTT
CASKGTGTVTDTQYF
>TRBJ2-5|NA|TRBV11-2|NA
TGTGCCAGCAGCACCGGTCCCCTGAAGTACTTC
CASSTGPLKYF